The clone carrying this T cell receptor (beta chain) was picked up a small number of times. Assay: immunoSEQ multiplex PCR; the TCRdb copy retains only in-frame clones and omits some. The sample includes about 72,000 clones, around 80% seen only once; the top ten take 4.7%. The data were taken from a study of PD-L1 blockade in urothelial cancer. Germline lookup yields CDR1 SGHRS and CDR2 YFSETQ. The CDR3 sequence is 13 residues long. V shed 3 bases and J 5 bases; nucleotides not matched to a gene: 3. The TCR sequence derives from a man aged 65 to 79 with urothelial cancer. This specimen consisted of PBMCs, obtained around atezolizumab (anti-PD-L1) treatment. The rearrangement uses TRBV5-1 and TRBJ2-5; 8 bases fit TRBD1. The CDR3 nucleotides are TGCGCCAGCAGCTACGGACAGGGTGAGACCCAGTACTTC. It yields the protein CASSYGQGETQYF. The complete variable domain, with remaining parts taken from reference TRBV5-1 and TRBJ2-5, reads KAGVTQTPRYLIKTRGQQVTLSCSPISGHRSVSWYQQTPGQGLQFLFEYFSETQRNKGNFPGRFSGRQFSNSRSEMNVSTLELGDSALYLCASSYGQGETQYFGPGTRLLVL.